This T cell receptor (beta chain) stems from a study of blood T cells in healthy people across ages. General observations from the study: Naive T cell percentage showed a strong correlation with the diversity of TCR beta. In older individuals, TCR beta diversity per million T cells was lower, falling roughly linearly with age.

Investigators took ten milliliters of peripheral blood from every donor. Germline lookup yields CDR1 MGHRA and CDR2 YSYEKL. V lost 0 bases to trimming and J lost 2 bases, with 17 bases between them. This CDR3 comprises 18 residues. Primed by a sample-barcoded 5' primer and a J-beta primer mix, a second PCR proceeded for about 7 to 11 cycles. Every sample gave at least 2.5 million paired-end reads containing CDR3. Each CDR3 protein is one row after TCRdb ran MiXCR on the 5' RACE reads. The sample has about 1.8 million distinct CDR3 sequences; less than 50% are singletons. In regard to this clonotype: Its specificity is not known.

The gene calls are TRBV4-1 and TRBJ1-3, with D perhaps TRBD1 (6 bases). Sequencing used blood. The receptor was isolated from a woman between 35 and 50 years old in good health. As DNA, the CDR3 is TGCGCCAGCAGCCAAGAGGACCTCAGGGGAGTAGCTGGAAACACCATATATTTT. Translating it yields CASSQEDLRGVAGNTIYF.